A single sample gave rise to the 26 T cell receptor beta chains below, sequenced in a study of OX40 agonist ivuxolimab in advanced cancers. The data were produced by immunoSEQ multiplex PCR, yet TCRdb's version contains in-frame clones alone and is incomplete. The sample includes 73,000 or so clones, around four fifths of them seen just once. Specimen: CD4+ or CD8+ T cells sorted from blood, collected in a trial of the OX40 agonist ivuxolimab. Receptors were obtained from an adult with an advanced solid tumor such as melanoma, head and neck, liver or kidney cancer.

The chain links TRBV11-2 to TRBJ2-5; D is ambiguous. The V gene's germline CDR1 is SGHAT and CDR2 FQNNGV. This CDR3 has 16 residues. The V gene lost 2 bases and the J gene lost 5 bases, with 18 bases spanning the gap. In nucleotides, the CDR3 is TGTGCCAGCAGCTTAATCAAGTCAGTGCTCGGGGAGACCCAGTACTTC. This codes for CASSLIKSVLGETQYF.

The CDR3 sequence: CASSQDSTSGYTDTQYF. CDR3 in DNA: TGCGCCAGCAGCCAGGACTCGACTAGCGGGTACACAGATACGCAGTATTTT. The V and J genes are TRBV4-3 and TRBJ2-3; 10 bases are a match to TRBD2. The CDR3 has 17 amino acids. J gave up 2 bases and V 3 bases, and 8 bases lay outside the gene matches. CDR1 and CDR2 from the germline V gene are LGHNA and YSLEER.

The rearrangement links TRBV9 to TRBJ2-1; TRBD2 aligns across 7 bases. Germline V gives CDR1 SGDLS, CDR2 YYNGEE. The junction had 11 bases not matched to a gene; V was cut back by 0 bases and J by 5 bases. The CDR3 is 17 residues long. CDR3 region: CASSVEPLRESHNEQFF. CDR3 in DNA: TGTGCCAGCAGCGTAGAGCCCCTGCGGGAGTCCCACAATGAGCAGTTCTTC.

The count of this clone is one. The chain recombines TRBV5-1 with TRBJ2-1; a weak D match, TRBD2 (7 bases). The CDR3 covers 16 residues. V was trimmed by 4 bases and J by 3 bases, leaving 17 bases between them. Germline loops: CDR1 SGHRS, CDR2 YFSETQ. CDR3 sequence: CASSPLRGGVYNEQFF. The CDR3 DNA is TGCGCCAGCAGCCCCTTGAGGGGGGGCGTCTACAATGAGCAGTTCTTC.

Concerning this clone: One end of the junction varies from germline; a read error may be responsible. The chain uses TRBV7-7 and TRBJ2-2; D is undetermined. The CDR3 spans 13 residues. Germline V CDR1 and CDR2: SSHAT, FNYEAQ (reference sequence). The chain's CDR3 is CASSFSVTGELFF. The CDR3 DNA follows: TGTGCTAGCAGCTTTAGTGTGACCGGGGAGCTGTTTTTT.

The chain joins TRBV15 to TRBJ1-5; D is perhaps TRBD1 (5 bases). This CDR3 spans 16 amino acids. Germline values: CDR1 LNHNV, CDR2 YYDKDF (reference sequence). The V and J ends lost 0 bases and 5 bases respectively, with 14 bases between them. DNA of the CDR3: TGTGCCACCAGCAGAGATATAACCCCCAGGGATCAGCCCCAGCATTTT. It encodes CATSRDITPRDQPQHF.

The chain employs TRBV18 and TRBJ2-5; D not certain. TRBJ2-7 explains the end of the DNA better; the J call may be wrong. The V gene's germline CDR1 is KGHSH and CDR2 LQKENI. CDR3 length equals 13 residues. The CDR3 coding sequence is TGTGCCAGCTCACAGGCCCTCCGGTCCGAGCAGTACTTC. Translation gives CASSQALRSEQYF.

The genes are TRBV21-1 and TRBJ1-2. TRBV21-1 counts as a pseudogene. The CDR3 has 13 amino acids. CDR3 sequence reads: CASSQPGDHGYTF. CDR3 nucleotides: TGTGCCAGCAGCCAACCGGGGGACCATGGCTACACCTTC.

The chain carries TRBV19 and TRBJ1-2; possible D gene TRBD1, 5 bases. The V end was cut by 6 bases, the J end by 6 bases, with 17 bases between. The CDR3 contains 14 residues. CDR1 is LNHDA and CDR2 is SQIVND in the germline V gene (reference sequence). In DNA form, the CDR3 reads TGTGCCAGTAGCTTCCGGGACCGTCGTGATGGCTACACCTTC. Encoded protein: CASSFRDRRDGYTF. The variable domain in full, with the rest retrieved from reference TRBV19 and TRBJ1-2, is DGGITQSPKYLFRKEGQNVTLSCEQNLNHDAMYWYRQDPGQGLRLIYYSQIVNDFQKGDIAEGYSVSREKKESFPLTVTSAQKNPTAFYLCASSFRDRRDGYTFGSGTRLTVV.

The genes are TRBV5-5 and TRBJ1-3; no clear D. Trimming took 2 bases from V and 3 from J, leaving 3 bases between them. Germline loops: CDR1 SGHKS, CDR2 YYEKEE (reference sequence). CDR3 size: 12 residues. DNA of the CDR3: TGTGCCAGCAGCTTCGTTGGAAACACCATATATTTT. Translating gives CASSFVGNTIYF.

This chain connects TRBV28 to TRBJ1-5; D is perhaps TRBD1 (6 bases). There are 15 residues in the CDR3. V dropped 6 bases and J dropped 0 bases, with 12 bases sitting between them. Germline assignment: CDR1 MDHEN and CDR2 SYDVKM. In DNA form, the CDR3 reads TGTGCCAGCAGACAGGGATTTCTTAGCAATCAGCCCCAGCATTTT. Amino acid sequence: CASRQGFLSNQPQHF.

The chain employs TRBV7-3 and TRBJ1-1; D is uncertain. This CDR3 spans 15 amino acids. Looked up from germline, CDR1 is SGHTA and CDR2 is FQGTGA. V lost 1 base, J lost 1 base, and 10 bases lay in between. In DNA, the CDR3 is TGTGCCAGCAGCTTAAATCCCCGGGAGAACACTGAAGCTTTCTTT. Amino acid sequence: CASSLNPRENTEAFF.

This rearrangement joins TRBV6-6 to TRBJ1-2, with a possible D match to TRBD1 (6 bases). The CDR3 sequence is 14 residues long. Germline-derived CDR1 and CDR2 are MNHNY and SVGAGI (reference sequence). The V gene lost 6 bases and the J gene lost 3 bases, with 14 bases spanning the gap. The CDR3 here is CASRTKGEYYGYTF. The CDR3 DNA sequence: TGTGCCAGCAGAACGAAGGGGGAATACTATGGCTACACCTTC.

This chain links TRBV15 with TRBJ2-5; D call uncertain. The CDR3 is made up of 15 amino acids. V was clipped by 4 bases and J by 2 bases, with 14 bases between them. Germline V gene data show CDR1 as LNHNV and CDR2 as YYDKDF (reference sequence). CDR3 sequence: CATSKVGVGQETQYF. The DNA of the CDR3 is TGTGCCACCAGCAAGGTTGGGGTTGGTCAAGAGACCCAGTACTTC. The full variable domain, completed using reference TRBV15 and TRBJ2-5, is DAMVIQNPRYQVTQFGKPVTLSCSQTLNHNVMYWYQQKSSQAPKLLFHYYDKDFNNEADTPDNFQSRRPNTSFCFLDIRSPGLGDTAMYLCATSKVGVGQETQYFGPGTRLLVL.

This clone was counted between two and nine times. CDR3 in amino acids: CASSPAATNEKLFF. Written as DNA, the CDR3 is TGTGCCAGCAGCCCGGCTGCAACTAATGAAAAACTGTTTTTT. V is TRBV5-4 and J is TRBJ1-4; D not resolved. V lost 4 bases and J 0 bases, leaving 7 bases between the germline ends. This CDR3 spans 14 amino acids. Per the germline V gene, CDR1 is SGHNT and CDR2 is YYREEE (reference sequence).

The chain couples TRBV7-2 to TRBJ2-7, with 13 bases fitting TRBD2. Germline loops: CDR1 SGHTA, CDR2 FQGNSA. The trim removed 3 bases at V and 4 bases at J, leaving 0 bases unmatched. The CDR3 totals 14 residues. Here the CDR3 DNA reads TGTGCCAGCAGCTTGACTAGCGGGAGGTACGAGCAGTACTTC. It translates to CASSLTSGRYEQYF.

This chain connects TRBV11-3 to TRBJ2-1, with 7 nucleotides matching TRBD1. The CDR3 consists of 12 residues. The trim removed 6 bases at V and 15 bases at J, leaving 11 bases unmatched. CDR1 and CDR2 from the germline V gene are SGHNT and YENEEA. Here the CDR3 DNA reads TGTGCCAGCAGGAGATCCGGGACAGACCTGTTCTTC. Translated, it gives CASRRSGTDLFF. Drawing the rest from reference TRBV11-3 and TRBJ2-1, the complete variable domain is EAGVVQSPRYKIIEKKQPVAFWCNPISGHNTLYWYLQNLGQGPELLIRYENEEAVDDSQLPKDRFSAERLKGVDSTLKIQPAELGDSAVYLCASRRSGTDLFFGPGTRLTVL.

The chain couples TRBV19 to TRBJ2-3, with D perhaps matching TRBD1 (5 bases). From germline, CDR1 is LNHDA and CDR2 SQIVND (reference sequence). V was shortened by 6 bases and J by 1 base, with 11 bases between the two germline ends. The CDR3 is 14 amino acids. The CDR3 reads CASRRQSRTDTQYF. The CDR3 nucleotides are TGTGCCAGTAGACGACAGTCCCGCACAGATACGCAGTATTTT. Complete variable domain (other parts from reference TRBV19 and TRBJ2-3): DGGITQSPKYLFRKEGQNVTLSCEQNLNHDAMYWYRQDPGQGLRLIYYSQIVNDFQKGDIAEGYSVSREKKESFPLTVTSAQKNPTAFYLCASRRQSRTDTQYFGPGTRLTVL.

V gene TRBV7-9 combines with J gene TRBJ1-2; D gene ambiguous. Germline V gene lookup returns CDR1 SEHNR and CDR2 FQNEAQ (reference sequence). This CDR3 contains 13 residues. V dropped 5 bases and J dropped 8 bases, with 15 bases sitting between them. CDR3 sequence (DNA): TGTGCCAGCAGCCAAGCCGGGAATCAGGGCTACACCTTC. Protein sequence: CASSQAGNQGYTF. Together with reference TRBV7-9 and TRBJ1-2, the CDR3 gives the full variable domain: DTGVSQNPRHKITKRGQNVTFRCDPISEHNRLYWYRQTLGQGPEFLTYFQNEAQLEKSRLLSDRFSAERPKGSFSTLEIQRTEQGDSAMYLCASSQAGNQGYTFGSGTRLTVV.

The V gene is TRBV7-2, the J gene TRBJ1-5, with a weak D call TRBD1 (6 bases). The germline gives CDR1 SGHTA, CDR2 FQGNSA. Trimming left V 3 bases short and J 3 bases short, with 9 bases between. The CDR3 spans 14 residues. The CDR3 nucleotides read TGTGCCAGCAGCTTGAGGGGGACCAATCAGCCCCAGCATTTT. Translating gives CASSLRGTNQPQHF.

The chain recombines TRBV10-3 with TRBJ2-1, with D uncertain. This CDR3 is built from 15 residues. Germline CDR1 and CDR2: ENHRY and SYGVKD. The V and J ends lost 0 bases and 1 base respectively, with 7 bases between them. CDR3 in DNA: TGTGCCATCAGTGAGTCGACCCGTTCCTACAATGAGCAGTTCTTC. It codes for CAISESTRSYNEQFF.

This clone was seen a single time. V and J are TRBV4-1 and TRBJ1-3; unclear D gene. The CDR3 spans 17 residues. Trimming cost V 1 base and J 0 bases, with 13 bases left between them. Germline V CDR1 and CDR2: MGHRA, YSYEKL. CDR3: CASSQAAGSGSGNTIYF. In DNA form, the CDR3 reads TGCGCCAGCAGCCAAGCGGCGGGTTCGGGCTCTGGAAACACCATATATTTT.

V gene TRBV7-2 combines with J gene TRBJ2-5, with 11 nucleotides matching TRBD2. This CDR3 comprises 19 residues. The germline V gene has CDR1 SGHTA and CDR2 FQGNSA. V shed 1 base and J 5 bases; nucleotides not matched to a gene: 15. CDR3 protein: CASSLVPAISGRAGETQYF. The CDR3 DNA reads TGTGCCAGCAGCTTAGTTCCAGCCATTAGCGGGAGGGCCGGTGAGACCCAGTACTTC.

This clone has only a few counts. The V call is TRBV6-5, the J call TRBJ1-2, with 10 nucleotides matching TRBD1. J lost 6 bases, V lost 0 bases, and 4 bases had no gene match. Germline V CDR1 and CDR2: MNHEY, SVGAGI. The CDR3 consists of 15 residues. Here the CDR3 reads CASSYSRTGGNGYTF. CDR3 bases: TGTGCCAGCAGTTACTCGAGGACAGGGGGAAATGGCTACACCTTC.

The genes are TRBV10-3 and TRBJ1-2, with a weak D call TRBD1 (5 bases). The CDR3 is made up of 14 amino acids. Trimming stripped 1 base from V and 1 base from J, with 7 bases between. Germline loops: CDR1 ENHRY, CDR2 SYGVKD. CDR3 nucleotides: TGTGCCATCAGTGAGTACAGGAATAACTATGGCTACACCTTC. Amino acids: CAISEYRNNYGYTF.

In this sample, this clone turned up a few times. The CDR3 region has the DNA TGTGCCTGGAGTCCTTACGGGTCCGCTGGCTACACCTTC. Its translation is CAWSPYGSAGYTF. This chain uses TRBV30 with TRBJ1-2; no definite D call. The CDR3 runs 13 residues. Trimming cost V 2 bases and J 7 bases, with 14 bases left between them. Per germline, CDR1 GTSNPN and CDR2 SVGIG (reference sequence).